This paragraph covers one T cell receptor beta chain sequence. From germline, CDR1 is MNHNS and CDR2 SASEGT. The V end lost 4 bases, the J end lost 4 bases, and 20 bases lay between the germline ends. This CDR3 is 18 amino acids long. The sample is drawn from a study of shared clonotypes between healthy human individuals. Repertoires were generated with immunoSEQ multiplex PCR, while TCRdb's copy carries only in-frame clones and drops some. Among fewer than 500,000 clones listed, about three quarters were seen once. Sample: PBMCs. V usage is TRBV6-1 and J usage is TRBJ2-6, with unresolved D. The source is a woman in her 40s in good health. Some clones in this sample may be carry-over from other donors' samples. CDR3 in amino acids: CASSGVSPLERGANVLTF. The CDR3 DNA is TGTGCCAGCAGTGGGGTCAGCCCCTTAGAACGGGGGGCCAACGTCCTGACTTTC.